The rows below give T cell receptor beta chains drawn from one sample of a study of OX40 agonist ivuxolimab in advanced cancers. Sequenced by immunoSEQ multiplex PCR; TCRdb stores in-frame clones only, minus some. The profile shows 55,000 to 75,000 clones, 75% to 90% of them singletons. Specimen: CD4+ or CD8+ T cells sorted from blood, collected in a trial of the OX40 agonist ivuxolimab. The receptors derive from an adult with an advanced solid tumor such as melanoma, head and neck, liver or kidney cancer. Each CDR3 is given with its conserved first and last residue. The D gene is left open where the match is weak. A clone size is listed for some rows: how often the clone was seen (once, few, many), or a class if it is expanded.

- | TRBD1 | TRBV19 | CASSTEEGARSGCTF
- | TRBD2 | TRBV18 | CASSPPSGGNTGELFF
- | TRBD1 | TRBV2 | CASRDRGHEKLFF
- | TRBD2 | TRBV11-2 | CASSLGLVRWQFF
- | - | TRBV19 | CASQTGQITGELFF
once | - | TRBV15 | CATSRAGVSVNEQFF
- | TRBD2 | TRBV13 | CASSFLAGQPYEQYF
few | TRBD1 | TRBV30 | CAWSVQGGRNQPQHF
- | - | TRBV29-1 | CSVETRGGGAGRTGELFF
- | - | TRBV5-4 | CASSLIQRNTGELFF
once | - | TRBV15 | CATRDPRTASNEQYF
- | - | TRBV6-1 | CASNGVRGNYGYTF
- | TRBD2 | TRBV29-1 | CSVRLAGAVGELFF
- | TRBD1 | TRBV7-9 | CASSPSGTGAYEQYF
- | - | TRBV5-1 | CASSFQGTGELFF
- | TRBD2 | TRBV5-4 | CASRGEAGANTGELFF
- | TRBD2 | TRBV6-6 | CASSSPGLATYEQYF
once | TRBD1 | TRBV7-2 | CASSPDRGQPQHF
- | TRBD2 | TRBV7-3 | CASSSGLAGAPDTQYF
few | - | TRBV29-1 | CSVHRVQGGYTF
- | - | TRBV10-3 | CAIRGSWGETQYF
- | TRBD1 | TRBV6-1 | CASSEVSTGDQPQHF
- | TRBD2 | TRBV19 | CASSPPRLAGGNEQFF
- | TRBD2 | TRBV11-3 | CASSLNAAGDLAAVEQYF
- | TRBD2 | TRBV5-1 | CASSLEGAGGPGDTQYF
- | TRBD2 | TRBV5-6 | CASSLGLSGGIEQYF
- | TRBD1 | TRBV27 | CASSWGTATDTQYF
- | - | TRBV11-2 | CASSKGLETQYF
- | - | TRBV25-1 | CASSESIGGYGYTF
- | - | TRBV14 | CASSQALSGANVLTF
- | - | TRBV7-7 | CASSLSGAGELFF
- | TRBD2 | TRBV6-4 | CASSESGGRAGELFF
- | - | TRBV2 | CASNARQRTNEKLFF
- | TRBD1 | TRBV7-8 | CASSHRGGDGYTF
once | TRBD1 | TRBV5-1 | CASSRTGQAGTTQETQYF
- | - | TRBV5-1 | CASSIPTRSTDTQYF
- | - | TRBV6-5 | CASREKGRLNTEAFF
- | - | TRBV4-1 | CASSLSAGTLGGALHF
- | - | TRBV30 | CAWSGEYSNQPQHF
- | - | TRBV10-2 | CASSNPGSTDTQYF
few | TRBD2 | TRBV7-2 | CASSPGPREVETQYF
- | TRBD1 | TRBV29-1 | CSARDRGGWVTQYF
- | TRBD2 | TRBV11-2 | CASSPISGGGLEKYEQYF
- | TRBD1 | TRBV10-3 | CAIRETGRETQYF
few | - | TRBV11-3 | CASSLDGGLGAFF
- | - | TRBV18 | CASSQMTEGQYIQYF
- | - | TRBV18 | CASSPPGTEETQYF
- | - | TRBV7-2 | CASSLRAYEQYF
- | - | TRBV9 | CASSAGTFRASDTQYF
- | - | TRBV7-3 | CASSLRFFGEASTDTQYF
- | TRBD1 | TRBV30 | CAWRQGADAFF
- | TRBD1 | TRBV6-5 | CASSYASGQGTYEQYF
- | - | TRBV5-1 | CASNEAGNGYTF
- | TRBD2 | TRBV6-5 | CATHRTSPYEQYF
- | - | TRBV5-1 | CASSLQGSKETQYF
few | - | TRBV12-2 | CASRSEGREVHEQYF
- | - | TRBV6-6 | CASRRDDSPLHF
- | TRBD1 | TRBV9 | CASSPRGDSSNHEAFF